These 4 T cell receptor beta chains came from one sample sequenced in a study of response to subunit inactivated influenza vaccine. TCRdb redid the calling of the RT-PCR reads with MiXCR, one entry per CDR3 protein. The table records a few hundred thousand distinct CDR3 sequences, approximately 14% of them present only once. Specimen: PBMCs from blood, collected about 12 days after vaccination. Receptor source: a man aged 45-65 years who received an inactivated influenza vaccine.

In this sample, this clonotype turned up many times. The gene calls are TRBV10-2 and TRBJ2-1; D is unresolved. With 8 bases removed from V and 6 bases from J, the gap between germline ends came to 14 bases. The germline gives CDR1 WSHSY, CDR2 SAAADI. The CDR3 length is 13 residues. For the CDR3, the DNA is TGCGCCAGCTGGTCTTGGGAAGTCAATGAGCAGTTCTTC. This gives the protein CASWSWEVNEQFF.

V and J are TRBV13 and TRBJ2-4; possibly TRBD1 for D (5 bases). The CDR3 consists of 16 residues. Trimming took off 3 bases at V and 7 bases at J, with 19 bases between the two ends. Germline CDR1 reads PRHDT; CDR2 reads FYEKMQ (reference sequence). The CDR3 sequence is CASSFFQQDHHNIQYF. CDR3 DNA sequence: TGTGCCAGCAGCTTTTTTCAACAGGACCACCATAACATTCAGTACTTC.

This clonotype was counted a few times. The chain couples TRBV15 to TRBJ2-3, with D perhaps matching TRBD1 or TRBD2 (5 bases each). The CDR3 extends over 15 amino acids. CDR1 LNHNV and CDR2 YYDKDF come from the germline V gene (reference sequence). V was cut by 5 bases and J by 0 bases, with 12 bases left in between. The CDR3 loop reads CATSPRWDSTDTQYF. CDR3 in DNA: TGTGCCACCAGCCCCCGTTGGGACAGCACAGATACGCAGTATTTT.

V is TRBV7-9 and J is TRBJ2-3, with D perhaps TRBD2 (7 bases). The CDR3 consists of 17 residues. Germline values: CDR1 SEHNR, CDR2 FQNEAQ (reference sequence). The V gene lost 10 bases and the J gene lost 3 bases, with 26 bases spanning the gap. Here the CDR3 reads CATSTTARGAGTDTQYF. CDR3 in DNA: TGTGCCACCTCAACTACCGCTCGGGGGGCTGGGACAGATACGCAGTATTTT.